Listed below are T cell receptor beta chains from one sample, sequenced in a study of identical twins. TCRdb redid the calling of the 5' RACE reads with MiXCR, one entry per CDR3 protein. Among 550,000 to 700,000 distinct CDR3 sequences listed, around a tenth were seen once. These data also featured in a second study, about yellow fever vaccine responses in identical twins.

The sequencing sample was made of PBMCs. All receptors derive from a young woman in good health. Both conserved end residues are part of each CDR3. A D gene is named only where the DNA matches it firmly. Some rows have no size entry. The others give once, few or many, or a class for an expanded clone.

cdr3_aa cdr3_nt j_call clone_size d_call v_call
CASSARSTWFF TGTGCCAGCAGCGCCCGGTCAACATGGTTCTTC TRBJ2-1 - - TRBV5-6
CASRGIFSYEQYF TGTGCCAGCAGGGGGATCTTCTCCTACGAGCAGTACTTC TRBJ2-7 - - TRBV28
CASSADGQGATF TGTGCCAGCAGCGCCGACGGGCAGGGGGCTACCTTC TRBJ2-7 - TRBD1 TRBV12-3/TRBV12-4
CASSQGSGGTYEQYF TGTGCCAGCAGCCAAGGGTCCGGAGGTACCTACGAGCAGTACTTC TRBJ2-7 many - TRBV3-1
CASSSGTSGRVNYNEQFF TGTGCCAGCAGCTCTGGGACTAGCGGGAGGGTTAACTACAATGAGCAGTTCTTC TRBJ2-1 many TRBD2 TRBV6-2/TRBV6-3
CAWSGDGEHTEAFF TGTGCCTGGAGCGGTGACGGAGAGCACACTGAAGCTTTCTTT TRBJ1-1 - - TRBV30
CASSSGQGAEGANVLTF TGTGCCAGCAGTTCGGGACAGGGGGCGGAAGGGGCCAACGTCCTGACTTTC TRBJ2-6 few TRBD1 TRBV6-5
CSAHSGQATGQYF TGCAGTGCTCACTCGGGACAGGCTACTGGGCAGTACTTC TRBJ2-7 - TRBD1 TRBV20-1
CASSPHSGTGNTGELFF TGTGCCAGCAGCCCGCACTCCGGGACAGGGAACACCGGGGAGCTGTTTTTT TRBJ2-2 few TRBD1 TRBV11-2
CASSLVGLAGGQWYNEQFF TGTGCCAGCAGCTTGGTAGGGCTAGCGGGAGGCCAATGGTACAATGAGCAGTTCTTC TRBJ2-1 few TRBD2 TRBV5-4
CASSRIGTGGLTDTQYF TGTGCCAGCAGTCGAATTGGGACAGGGGGCTTGACAGATACGCAGTATTTT TRBJ2-3 - TRBD1 TRBV6-1
CSASPGGPRETQYF TGCAGTGCTAGTCCGGGAGGGCCCCGGGAGACCCAGTACTTC TRBJ2-5 - TRBD2 TRBV20-1
CSARGWGGLGDTQYF TGCAGTGCTAGAGGTTGGGGCGGCTTAGGAGATACGCAGTATTTT TRBJ2-3 many - TRBV20-1
CATRSDSAQETQYF TGCGCCACCCGATCGGACTCGGCCCAAGAGACCCAGTACTTC TRBJ2-5 many - TRBV5-1
CASSQKGGLYNEQFF TGTGCCAGCAGCCAGAAGGGCGGATTGTACAATGAGCAGTTCTTC TRBJ2-1 few - TRBV11-2
CSARTIWNEQFF TGCAGTGCTAGAACGATTTGGAATGAGCAGTTCTTC TRBJ2-1 - - TRBV20-1
CATSTRWGDSEQYF TGTGCCACCAGCACTCGGTGGGGGGACTCCGAGCAGTACTTC TRBJ2-7 many - TRBV15
CASSFTGLVYEQYF TGCGCCAGCAGCTTCACAGGGCTTGTCTACGAGCAGTACTTC TRBJ2-7 many - TRBV5-1
CASSSRTDQPQHF TGTGCCAGCAGCTCCCGCACAGATCAGCCCCAGCATTTT TRBJ1-5 few - TRBV6-1
CASSLGTSGNEQYF TGCGCCAGCAGCCTGGGGACTAGCGGGAACGAGCAGTACTTC TRBJ2-7 - TRBD2 TRBV4-3
CASSFRSSSGTDTQYF TGCGCCAGCAGCTTTAGAAGCTCTAGCGGCACAGATACGCAGTATTTT TRBJ2-3 many - TRBV5-1
CASSLTLTAGAYNEQFF TGCGCCAGCAGCTTGACTCTAACAGCGGGGGCCTACAATGAGCAGTTCTTC TRBJ2-1 - TRBD2 TRBV5-1
CATSPGPNTGELFF TGTGCCACCAGCCCGGGCCCGAACACCGGGGAGCTGTTTTTT TRBJ2-2 few - TRBV10-3
CASSKTGLAGRRLETQYF TGTGCCAGCAGCAAAACCGGACTAGCGGGGCGGAGGTTAGAGACCCAGTACTTC TRBJ2-5 many TRBD2 TRBV11-2
CASSSPSGSYTGELFF TGTGCCAGCAGTTCCCCCAGCGGGAGTTACACCGGGGAGCTGTTTTTT TRBJ2-2 - TRBD2 TRBV28
CASSPIGASDTQYF TGTGCCAGCAGCCCGATTGGGGCATCAGATACGCAGTATTTT TRBJ2-3 - - TRBV13
CATSRVLQGAHEQFF TGTGCCACCAGCAGAGTTTTACAGGGGGCGCATGAGCAGTTCTTC TRBJ2-1 - TRBD1 TRBV15
CASSYVDGNEQFF TGTGCCAGCAGTTACGTGGACGGCAATGAGCAGTTCTTC TRBJ2-1 - - TRBV6-2/TRBV6-3
CASSQVRRGGGYTF TGCGCCAGCAGCCAAGTGCGGAGGGGCGGGGGCTACACCTTC TRBJ1-2 - - TRBV4-1
CASSFAQSDEQFF TGTGCCAGCAGCTTTGCCCAGTCAGATGAGCAGTTCTTC TRBJ2-1 many - TRBV5-6
CATNAGTGMDNEQFF TGTGCCACCAACGCCGGGACAGGGATGGACAATGAGCAGTTCTTC TRBJ2-1 few TRBD1 TRBV24-1
CASSQEYETVLSEQFF TGTGCCAGCAGCCAAGAATACGAGACAGTATTATCTGAGCAGTTCTTC TRBJ2-1 few - TRBV14
CASSARRNTEAFF TGTGCCAGCAGCGCACGGAGGAACACTGAAGCTTTCTTT TRBJ1-1 few - TRBV6-1
CAWSVAAGTDTQYF TGTGCCTGGAGTGTAGCAGCAGGCACAGATACGCAGTATTTT TRBJ2-3 - - TRBV30
CATSPYVGTSNEQFF TGTGCCACCAGCCCGTATGTGGGGACTTCCAATGAGCAGTTCTTC TRBJ2-1 many - TRBV15
CSVEVGNYGYTF TGCAGCGTTGAAGTAGGGAACTATGGCTACACCTTC TRBJ1-2 few - TRBV29-1
CASRSGRVSHEQYF TGTGCCAGCAGGTCTGGCAGGGTGTCCCACGAGCAGTACTTC TRBJ2-7 few - TRBV6-1
CSAVTGTTLIF TGCAGTGCTGTCACCGGGACGACCTTGATTTTC TRBJ2-7 few - TRBV20-1
CATSDLASGEQFF TGTGCCACCAGTGATTTGGCTAGCGGTGAGCAGTTCTTC TRBJ2-1 many TRBD2 TRBV24-1